The 15 T cell receptor beta chains given below trace back to one sample, sequenced in a study of Graves' ophthalmopathy and Graves' hyperthyroidism. The TCR beta CDR3 regions underwent amplification from RNA transcripts. RT-PCR in the first round used HTBI primers; a second-round multiplex PCR followed. TCRdb analysed the multiplex PCR reads with MiXCR anew, one entry per CDR3 protein. Of around 1.1 million distinct CDR3 sequences in the sample, approximately 35% are singletons; the top ten hold more than 9.5%. Sequenced input: peripheral blood or thyroid tissue (not recorded which). The receptor set was obtained from an adult man with Graves' hyperthyroidism.

This clonotype was seen ten or more times. The chain carries TRBV5-5 and TRBJ1-1; D is uncertain. The germline V gene has CDR1 SGHKS and CDR2 YYEKEE (reference sequence). CDR3 length: 16 residues. V gave up 3 bases and J gave up 2 bases, with 17 bases separating them. CDR3 nucleotide sequence: TGTGCCAGCAGCTCCTGGCAGATAATGGCCAACACTGAAGCTTTCTTT. Protein sequence: CASSSWQIMANTEAFF.

This clonotype was picked up many times. DNA of the CDR3: TGTGCCAGCAGCTTAGGGCAGGGGGGCGATGGCTACACCTTC. Residues: CASSLGQGGDGYTF. The chain employs TRBV7-2 and TRBJ1-2; TRBD1 matches 7 bases. The junction had 5 bases not matched to a gene; V was cut back by 1 base and J by 6 bases. The CDR3 is 14 amino acids. Germline V gives CDR1 SGHTA, CDR2 FQGNSA.

This clonotype was seen at least ten times. The gene calls are TRBV7-6 and TRBJ2-7, with 8 nucleotides matching TRBD2. The CDR3 consists of 17 residues. The V gene end was trimmed by 1 base and the J gene end by 0 bases; junction bases not matched to a gene: 8. Germline V gene sequence: CDR1 SGHVS, CDR2 FNYEAQ. CDR3 residues: CASSLGAGGKASYEQYF. For the CDR3, the DNA is TGTGCCAGCAGCTTAGGGGCGGGAGGTAAGGCCTCCTACGAGCAGTACTTC.

This chain connects TRBV10-2 to TRBJ2-7, with 8 bases fitting TRBD2. Unmatched junction bases numbered 10, after V lost 4 bases and J lost 2 bases. Germline lookup yields CDR1 WSHSY and CDR2 SAAADI. This CDR3 spans 16 amino acids. This CDR3 reads CASSAGLAGTTYEQYF. For the CDR3, the DNA is TGCGCCAGCAGTGCCGGACTAGCAGGGACCACCTACGAGCAGTACTTC.

The V call is TRBV7-3, the J call TRBJ1-1; 8 bases are a match to TRBD1. Looked up from germline, CDR1 is SGHTA and CDR2 is FQGTGA. Trimming cost V 5 bases and J 4 bases; bases outside gene matches: 9. The CDR3 spans 15 residues. CDR3 residues: CASSPSTGVFTEAFF. The DNA of the CDR3 is TGTGCCAGCAGCCCCTCGACAGGGGTTTTCACTGAAGCTTTCTTT.

This clonotype was counted a few times. The chain's CDR3 is CASSFRPPDTGELFF. CDR3 nucleotide sequence: TGTGCCAGCAGCTTTCGACCCCCGGACACCGGGGAGCTGTTTTTT. The chain uses TRBV11-2 and TRBJ2-2; D unresolved. The germline V gene encodes CDR1 SGHAT and CDR2 FQNNGV. This CDR3 comprises 15 residues. Trimming left V 3 bases short and J 3 bases short, with 11 bases between. Combining the CDR3 with reference TRBV11-2 and TRBJ2-2 gives the whole variable domain EAGVAQSPRYKIIEKRQSVAFWCNPISGHATLYWYQQILGQGPKLLIQFQNNGVVDDSQLPKDRFSAERLKGVDSTLKIQPAKLEDSAVYLCASSFRPPDTGELFFGEGSRLTVL.

The gene calls are TRBV7-2 and TRBJ2-7; 10 bases align to TRBD1. V dropped 7 bases and J dropped 5; count of bases not matched to a gene: 5. Per the germline V gene, CDR1 is SGHTA and CDR2 is FQGNSA. This CDR3 comprises 13 residues. CDR3 nucleotide sequence: TGTGCCAGCATGGGACAGGGGCTCCACGAGCAGTACTTC. It yields the protein CASMGQGLHEQYF.

Turning to this clonotype: As the CDR3 is not closed by the conserved phenylalanine or tryptophan, this likely results from a read error. The chain carries TRBV19 and TRBJ1-2; D possibly corresponds to TRBD1 (5 bases). The CDR3 is made up of 14 amino acids. V lost 5 bases and J 4 bases, leaving 14 bases between the germline ends. Germline V gene data show CDR1 as LNHDA and CDR2 as SQIVND (reference sequence). The CDR3 region is CASSSTPGTYGYTL. The CDR3 DNA sequence: TGTGCCAGTAGTTCCACGCCCGGGACCTATGGCTACACCCTC.

This clonotype was seen repeatedly, ten times or more. The chain combines TRBV10-3 with TRBJ1-2; 7 nucleotides line up with TRBD1. The CDR3 has 17 amino acids. J gave up 0 bases and V 4 bases, and 11 bases lay outside the gene matches. Per germline, CDR1 ENHRY and CDR2 SYGVKD. CDR3 amino acids: CAISGSMTTGANYGYTF. CDR3 DNA: TGTGCCATCAGTGGGTCCATGACTACAGGGGCTAACTATGGCTACACCTTC.

The V call is TRBV7-2, the J call TRBJ1-2; the D is unclear. The germline CDR1 and CDR2 sequences are SGHTA and FQGNSA. The germline V and J ends were trimmed by 9 bases and 6 bases, with 11 bases remaining between them. The CDR3 is 11 residues long. The CDR3 DNA follows: TGTGCCAGTGACGAGCGGGATGGCTACACCTTC. Encoded protein: CASDERDGYTF.

With regard to this clonotype: A read error is possible here, since a much larger clone lies one base away. The gene calls are TRBV7-2 and TRBJ1-2; D call uncertain. Germline CDR1 SGHTA, CDR2 FQGNSA. The CDR3 sequence is 14 residues long. The CDR3 loop is CASSYSGANYGYTF. In nucleotides, the CDR3 is TGCGCCAGCAGCTACTCAGGAGCTAACTATGGCTACACCTTC.

This clonotype was counted at least ten times. The chain carries TRBV12-3 or TRBV12-4 and TRBJ1-4; 7 bases line up with TRBD1. The CDR3 sequence is 15 residues long. V shed 5 bases, J shed 7 bases, and the junction held 10 bases outside the gene matches. The CDR3 loop reads CASSARQGLAEKLFF. Written as DNA, the CDR3 is TGTGCCAGCAGTGCCCGACAGGGATTAGCTGAAAAACTGTTTTTT.

This chain connects TRBV11-2 to TRBJ1-5; D may be TRBD1 (6 bases). The V end was cut by 4 bases, the J end by 5 bases, with 12 bases between. Germline values: CDR1 SGHAT, CDR2 FQNNGV. This CDR3 has 14 amino acids. CDR3 region: CASSSYRVDQPQHF. CDR3 in DNA: TGTGCCAGCAGCTCATACAGGGTAGATCAGCCCCAGCATTTT.

The gene calls are TRBV29-1 and TRBJ1-1, with D perhaps TRBD1 (5 bases). V shed 2 bases and J shed 8 bases, with 15 bases lying between them. In germline, CDR1 is SQVTM, CDR2 ANQGSEA. There are 13 residues in the CDR3. The CDR3 reads CSVESVEGREAFF. CDR3 in DNA: TGCAGCGTTGAAAGTGTTGAGGGACGGGAAGCTTTCTTT.

This clonotype was observed many times. The rearrangement joins TRBV29-1 to TRBJ2-2; 7 bases are shared with TRBD2. CDR1 and CDR2 from the germline V gene are SQVTM and ANQGSEA. Trimming cost V 7 bases and J 5 bases; bases outside gene matches: 7. This CDR3 comprises 13 residues. The CDR3 loop is CSAIDSGTGELFF. The DNA for the CDR3 is TGCAGCGCCATTGATAGCGGGACCGGGGAGCTGTTTTTT.